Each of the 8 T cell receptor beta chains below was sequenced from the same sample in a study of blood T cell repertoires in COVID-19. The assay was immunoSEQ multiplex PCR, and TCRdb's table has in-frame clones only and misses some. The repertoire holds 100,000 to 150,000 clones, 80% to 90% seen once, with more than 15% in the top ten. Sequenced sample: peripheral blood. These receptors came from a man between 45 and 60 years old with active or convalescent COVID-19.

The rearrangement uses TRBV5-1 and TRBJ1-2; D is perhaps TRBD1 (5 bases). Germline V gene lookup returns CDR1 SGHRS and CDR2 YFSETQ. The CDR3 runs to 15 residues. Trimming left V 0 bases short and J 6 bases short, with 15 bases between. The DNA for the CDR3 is TGCGCCAGCAGCTTGGCGCGGTCGCGGGGGGATGGCTACACCTTC. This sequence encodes CASSLARSRGDGYTF.

CDR3 protein: CASSLGTGSSGPQHF. The CDR3 coding sequence is TGTGCCAGCAGCTTAGGTACAGGTTCCTCGGGGCCCCAGCATTTT. The chain employs TRBV7-2 and TRBJ1-5; D might be TRBD1 (5 bases). V dropped 1 base and J dropped 9 bases, with 16 bases sitting between them. CDR3 length: 15 amino acids. Per germline, CDR1 SGHTA and CDR2 FQGNSA.

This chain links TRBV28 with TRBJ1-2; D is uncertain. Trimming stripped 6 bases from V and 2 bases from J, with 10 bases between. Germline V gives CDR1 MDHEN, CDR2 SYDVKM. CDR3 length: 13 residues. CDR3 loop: CASSLTENYGYTF. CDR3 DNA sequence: TGTGCCAGCAGCCTGACGGAGAACTATGGCTACACCTTC.

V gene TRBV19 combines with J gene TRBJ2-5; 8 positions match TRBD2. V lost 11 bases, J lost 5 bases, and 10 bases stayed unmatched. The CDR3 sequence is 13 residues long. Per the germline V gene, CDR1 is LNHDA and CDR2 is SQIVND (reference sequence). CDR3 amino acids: CAGTLADEETQYF. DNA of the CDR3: TGTGCCGGCACACTAGCGGACGAGGAGACCCAGTACTTC.

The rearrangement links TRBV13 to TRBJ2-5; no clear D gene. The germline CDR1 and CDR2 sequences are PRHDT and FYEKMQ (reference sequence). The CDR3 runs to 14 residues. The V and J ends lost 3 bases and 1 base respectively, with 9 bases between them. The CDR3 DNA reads TGTGCCAGCAGCTTGTGGGCCAGCCAAGAGACCCAGTACTTC. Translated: CASSLWASQETQYF.

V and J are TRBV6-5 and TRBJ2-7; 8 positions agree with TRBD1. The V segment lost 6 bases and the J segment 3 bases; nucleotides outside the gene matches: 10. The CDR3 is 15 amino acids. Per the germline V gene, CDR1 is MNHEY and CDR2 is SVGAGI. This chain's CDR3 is CASSERTGRGYEQYF. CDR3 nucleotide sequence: TGTGCCAGCAGCGAGAGGACAGGGCGGGGCTACGAGCAGTACTTC.

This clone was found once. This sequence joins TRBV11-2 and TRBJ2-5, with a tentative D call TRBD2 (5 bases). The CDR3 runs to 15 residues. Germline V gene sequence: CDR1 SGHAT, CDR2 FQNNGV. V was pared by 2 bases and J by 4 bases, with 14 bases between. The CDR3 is CASSLIPGYGETQYF. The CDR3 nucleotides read TGTGCCAGCAGCTTAATCCCGGGGTACGGAGAGACCCAGTACTTC.

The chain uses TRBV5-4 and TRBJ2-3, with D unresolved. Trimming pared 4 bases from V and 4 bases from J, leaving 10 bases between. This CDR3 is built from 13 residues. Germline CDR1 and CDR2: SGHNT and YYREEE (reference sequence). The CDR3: CASSTEYADTQYF. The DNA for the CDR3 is TGTGCCAGCAGCACGGAGTATGCAGATACGCAGTATTTT.